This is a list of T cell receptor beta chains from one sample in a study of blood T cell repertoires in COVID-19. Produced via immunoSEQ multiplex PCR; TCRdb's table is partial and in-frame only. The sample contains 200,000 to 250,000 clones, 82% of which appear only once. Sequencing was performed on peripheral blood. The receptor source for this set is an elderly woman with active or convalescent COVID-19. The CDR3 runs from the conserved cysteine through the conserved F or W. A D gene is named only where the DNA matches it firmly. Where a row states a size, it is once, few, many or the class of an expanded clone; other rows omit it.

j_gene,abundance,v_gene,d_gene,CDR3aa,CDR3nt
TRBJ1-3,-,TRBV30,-,CAWSVTGFGNTIYF,TGTGCCTGGAGTGTCACAGGGTTCGGAAACACCATATATTTT
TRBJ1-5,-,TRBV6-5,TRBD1,CASSLDRGFNQPQHF,TGTGCCAGCAGTCTCGACAGGGGGTTCAATCAGCCCCAGCATTTT
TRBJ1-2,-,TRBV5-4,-,CASSFSASGYGYTF,TGTGCCAGCAGCTTTAGTGCATCGGGCTATGGCTACACCTTC
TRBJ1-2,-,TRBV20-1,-,CSASRGTGVDGYTF,TGCAGTGCTAGTCGGGGGACGGGAGTGGACGGCTACACCTTC
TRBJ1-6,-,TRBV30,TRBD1,CAGQGFYNSPLHF,TGTGCCGGACAGGGGTTTTATAATTCACCCCTCCACTTT
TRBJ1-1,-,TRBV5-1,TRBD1,CASRRQGTSNTEAFF,TGCGCCAGCAGGAGACAGGGGACGTCGAACACTGAAGCTTTCTTT
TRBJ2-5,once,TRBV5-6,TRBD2,CASSLGVASGLETQYF,TGTGCCAGCAGCTTGGGGGTAGCTAGCGGACTAGAGACCCAGTACTTC
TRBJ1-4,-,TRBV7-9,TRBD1,CASSSRQGFIDVF,TGTGCCAGCAGCTCCCGACAGGGGTTCATTGATGTTTTT
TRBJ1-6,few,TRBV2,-,CASSDRRDGAHSPLHF,TGTGCCAGCAGTGATCGGCGGGACGGAGCTCATTCACCCCTCCACTTT
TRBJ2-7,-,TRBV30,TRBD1,CAWTGQGAGSYEQYF,TGTGCCTGGACCGGGCAGGGGGCAGGCTCCTACGAGCAGTACTTC
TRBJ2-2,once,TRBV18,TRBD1,CASSPPSRQGSGELFF,TGTGCCAGCTCACCACCCTCCCGACAGGGATCCGGGGAGCTGTTTTTT